Included here is one TCR beta chain sequence, with context. The antigen it binds to is not known. The record has no base qualities; no much larger clone is one base away. The CDR3, from cysteine to phenylalanine, totals 14 residues. CDR3 DNA is the only sequence kept; it has 42 bases, read in frame from the first base. After removal of 9 bases from V and 4 bases from J, the junction retains 10 bases not matched to a gene. CDR1 and CDR2, looked up from the germline V gene (reference sequence), are LNHDA and SQIVND. This entry belongs to a study of T cell changes during pregnancy in multiple sclerosis (dated by TCRdb to the late 2010s). Background on the whole study: The study looked at changes in the T cell repertoire across pregnancy in women with multiple sclerosis.

The library was built by means of the immunoSEQ multiplex PCR assay. TCRdb took this table from immuneACCESS and kept in-frame rearrangements with V and J called. Such tables lack part of the clones; where checked against another copy, unresolved V genes explain under half of the gap, and the rest is unexplained. The sample table holds around 88,000 clones, of which 92% were seen once. Approximately 2.4% of the sample rests with the top ten. The material sequenced was peripheral blood, taken after pregnancy. Here the chain combines TRBV19 and TRBJ1-2; 8 bases in between match TRBD1. The TCR was taken from a female donor in good health, enrolled as a control in a pregnancy study. The base sequence is TGTGCCAGCTGGCCGGGACAGGACGCCTATGGCTACACCTTC. Its translation reads: CASWPGQDAYGYTF.